Listed below are T cell receptor beta chains from one sample, sequenced in a study of cytomegalovirus exposure and HLA in healthy donors. Here immunoSEQ multiplex PCR was the method, and the copy in TCRdb shows in-frame clones only, minus some. The sample includes about 180,000 clones, 65% to 75% of them seen just once. Material for sequencing was PBMCs. Source of these receptors: a human donor in good health. Both conserved end residues are part of each CDR3. The order of the fields is V gene, D gene, clone size, J gene, CDR3 protein, CDR3 DNA. The D gene is left open where the match is weak. For some rows the clone size is stated as once, few or many, or as a class when expanded; others skip it.

TRBV6-4	-	few	TRBJ1-1	CASKVEANTEAFF	TGTGCCAGCAAGGTGGAGGCCAACACTGAAGCTTTCTTT
TRBV5-1	-	-	TRBJ2-7	CASSPREPRGYEQYF	TGCGCCAGCAGCCCCCGCGAGCCCCGGGGATACGAGCAGTACTTC
TRBV29-1	TRBD2	-	TRBJ2-5	CSVEGYSGGPQETQYF	TGCAGCGTTGAAGGGTATAGCGGGGGGCCACAAGAGACCCAGTACTTC
TRBV6-1	TRBD1	-	TRBJ1-5	CASSDPEGADQPQHF	TGTGCCAGCAGTGACCCAGAGGGGGCGGATCAGCCCCAGCATTTT
TRBV10-3	-	once	TRBJ2-7	CAISDTGPEQYF	TGTGCCATCAGTGACACAGGTCCCGAGCAGTACTTC
TRBV5-8	TRBD1	few	TRBJ1-5	CASSLTGALNQPQHF	TGTGCCAGCAGCTTAACAGGGGCGCTGAATCAGCCCCAGCATTTT
TRBV27	-	-	TRBJ1-2	CASSTFAYYGYTF	TGTGCCAGCAGTACGTTCGCGTACTATGGCTACACCTTC
TRBV28	TRBD2	-	TRBJ2-1	CASHFKSGGATEQFF	TGTGCCAGCCATTTCAAAAGCGGGGGGGCCACTGAGCAGTTCTTC
TRBV19	TRBD1	-	TRBJ1-6	CASSPTGGNSPLHF	TGTGCCAGTAGCCCTACAGGGGGCAATTCACCCCTCCACTTT
TRBV7-3	TRBD2	-	TRBJ2-3	CASSAGSGGPTDTQYF	TGTGCCAGCAGCGCAGGTAGCGGGGGTCCCACAGATACGCAGTATTTT
TRBV6-1	-	few	TRBJ1-1	CASSDSRSREAFF	TGTGCCAGCAGTGATAGCCGCAGCCGTGAAGCTTTCTTT